This T cell receptor (beta chain) is drawn from a study of blood T cell repertoires in COVID-19. This clone was picked up a small number of times. The CDR3 spans 14 residues. V was clipped by 3 bases and J by 7 bases, with 12 bases between them. Germline lookup yields CDR1 SGHVS and CDR2 FNYEAQ. This table comes from immunoSEQ multiplex PCR, and its TCRdb copy is limited to in-frame clones, with some not included. The repertoire holds some 120,000 clones, roughly 76% seen once, with more than 9% in the top ten. V gene TRBV7-6 combines with J gene TRBJ2-2; tentative D call: TRBD1 (5 bases). The sequenced material came from peripheral blood. The clonotype originates from a human donor in a cohort sampled during active COVID-19. The CDR3 DNA reads TGTGCCAGCAGCTTGCAGGGTACGGGCGGGGAGCTGTTTTTT. Translated, it gives CASSLQGTGGELFF.